This record looks at one T cell receptor (beta chain) sequence and its context. Its antigen is undetermined. The run depth of the assay was deep. The protocol was immunoSEQ multiplex PCR, while the TCRdb copy is restricted to in-frame clones and leaves out a portion. The data hold about 480,000 clones, with over 60% observed a single time. The entry originates in a study of shared clonotypes between healthy human individuals. Broader study findings: Since donors were few, the genetic and exposure-history diversity represented was limited.

The CDR3 totals 13 residues. V was pared by 0 bases and J by 8 bases, with 8 bases between. Germline CDR1 is SGHRS and CDR2 is YFSETQ. Sequencing was done on a sample of PBMCs. The source of this sequence is a woman between 35 and 50 years old in good health. Some clones in this sample may be carry-over from other donors' samples. The chain carries TRBV5-1 and TRBJ1-4; D not certain. CDR3 residues: CASSLGAKEKLFF. For the CDR3, the DNA is TGCGCCAGCAGCTTGGGGGCCAAGGAAAAACTGTTTTTT.